The clone carrying this T cell receptor (beta chain) has a handful of counts. Its antigen is still unknown. Given a much more abundant clone one base away, this may be a read error. The data derive from a study of CD8+CD57+ T cells in acquired aplastic anemia. Study-level background: Sorted CD4+ and CD8+ cell DNA averaged about 3 ug.

The TCR beta profiling, which covered VDJ combination and CDR3 sequence, was carried out using genomic DNA as the template. TCRdb processed the reads anew with MiXCR; each CDR3 protein has one entry. The data contain 150,000 to 200,000 distinct CDR3 sequences, 45% to 55% of them seen just once; the ten biggest clones take up around 3%. CDR3 size: 14 residues. CDR1 is DFQATT, CDR2 SNEGSKA, per germline (reference sequence). V was clipped by 6 bases and J by 9 bases; unmatched bases: 14. CD8+CD57+ cell expansion had been shown by flow cytometry in patients chosen for sequencing. The enrolled patients all had severe acquired aplastic anemia. Whole-study results and caveats: Found in both controls and patients were around 29 CD8+ CDR3 sequences. Patients and healthy controls showed no significant CD8+ Simpson's diversity difference.

This sequence originates from a human donor with aplastic anemia. Input material: sorted CD4+, CD8+, or CD8+CD57+ T cells (not recorded which) from PBMCs. The chain recombines TRBV20-1 with TRBJ2-1, with 7 bases aligning to TRBD2. CDR3 DNA sequence: TGCAGTGCACCCGTCACTAGCGCTAACAGTGAGCAGTTCTTC. Amino acids: CSAPVTSANSEQFF.